Included here is one TCR beta chain sequence, with context. No antigen is known for it. The CDR3 runs 15 residues. Germline trimming cut 6 bases from V and 5 bases from J; bases unmatched to any gene: 12. Germline-derived CDR1 and CDR2 are MNHNS and SASEGT. This sample was taken from a study of T cells in Graves' hyperthyroidism and ophthalmopathy. On the study more broadly: Peripheral blood was acquired at first diagnosis, ahead of any therapy whatsoever.

Study-wide results and caveats: A 13 V-J signature model discriminated ophthalmopathy versus stable hyperthyroidism.

The investigators amplified TCR beta CDR3 regions from RNA transcripts. Carried out on the TCR CDR3, a first-round RT-PCR used the HTBI primer set. TCRdb re-analysed the multiplex PCR reads in MiXCR, keeping a single row per CDR3 protein. The table shows hundreds of thousands of distinct CDR3 sequences, with 12% to 15% occurring only once. If no ophthalmopathy progression occurred within 18 months, Graves' hyperthyroidism was stable. Reasons for excluding patients were uncontrolled infection, other autoimmune disease, pregnancy or lactation. This TCR was recovered from a woman younger than 30 with Graves' hyperthyroidism. This sequence joins TRBV6-1 and TRBJ2-5; 7 bases align to TRBD2. Sequenced material: blood. DNA of the CDR3: TGTGCCAGCAGCCTCGCGTGGATGGGAGGGGAGACCCAGTACTTC. It codes for CASSLAWMGGETQYF.